The 18 T cell receptor beta chains presented below share a single source sample, sequenced in a study of cytomegalovirus exposure and HLA in healthy donors. PCR employed 60 Vbeta and 13 Jbeta primers. Using immunoSEQ multiplex PCR, the repertoire was profiled, and TCRdb retains in-frame clones only, with some absent. Of fewer than 250,000 clones listed, around 83% are singletons. Sequencing used PBMCs. The receptor set was obtained from a man in his forties in good health and CMV-seropositive.

This clone was seen a few times. The CDR3 bases are TGTGCCAGCAGCTTGCTCTCCGCCATATATTTT. Translating gives CASSLLSAIYF. This chain uses TRBV5-8 with TRBJ1-3; D gene ambiguous. Trimming took off 1 base at V and 11 bases at J, with 7 bases between the two ends. From germline, CDR1 is SGHTS and CDR2 YDEGEE. The length of the CDR3 is 11 residues.

The count of this clone is one. The chain uses TRBV10-3 and TRBJ1-2, with no clear D. Trimming took off 8 bases at V and 6 bases at J, with 19 bases between the two ends. The CDR3 loop spans 14 amino acids. The germline V gene has CDR1 ENHRY and CDR2 SYGVKD. CDR3 amino acids: CAIPEGNLSHGYTF. CDR3 bases: TGTGCCATCCCTGAGGGAAATCTCTCTCATGGCTACACCTTC.

This clone showed up just once. The chain carries TRBV11-3 and TRBJ1-1, with 7 bases lining up with TRBD1. The V and J ends lost 5 bases and 6 bases, in that order; junction bases with no gene match: 6. Germline V lookup: CDR1 SGHNT, CDR2 YENEEA. The CDR3 runs to 13 residues. CDR3 in DNA: TGTGCCAGCAGCAGGGGGCAGTCAGCTGAAGCTTTCTTT. Protein product: CASSRGQSAEAFF.

The CDR3 DNA follows: TGTGCCAGCAGCCCCCAGAGCGCCGGGGAGCTGTTTTTT. Protein sequence: CASSPQSAGELFF. The chain employs TRBV9 and TRBJ2-2; D remains ambiguous. Germline lookup yields CDR1 SGDLS and CDR2 YYNGEE. The CDR3 has 13 residues. V was cut by 4 bases and J by 6 bases, with 10 bases left in between. The whole variable domain, remainder taken from reference TRBV9 and TRBJ2-2, is DSGVTQTPKHLITATGQRVTLRCSPRSGDLSVYWYQQSLDQGLQFLIQYYNGEERAKGNILERFSAQQFPDLHSELNLSSLELGDSALYFCASSPQSAGELFFGEGSRLTVL.

This clone came up once. The chain is built from TRBV7-9 and TRBJ2-1; D not resolved. The CDR3 spans 12 residues. The V and J ends lost 5 bases and 5 bases respectively, with 7 bases between them. Germline CDR1 reads SEHNR; CDR2 reads FQNEAQ (reference sequence). The CDR3 DNA reads TGTGCCAGCAGCCCCCGAGACAATGAGCAGTTCTTC. Translation: CASSPRDNEQFF.

This clone was observed a handful of times. The rearrangement joins TRBV15 to TRBJ1-5; D remains unclear. The V gene lost 8 bases and the J gene lost 9 bases, with 17 bases spanning the gap. The CDR3 sequence is 13 residues long. Per the germline V gene, CDR1 is LNHNV and CDR2 is YYDKDF (reference sequence). The CDR3 sequence is CATGRMLEGPQHF. Written as DNA, the CDR3 is TGTGCCACCGGACGGATGCTGGAGGGGCCCCAGCATTTT.

The chain is built from TRBV2 and TRBJ1-3; D call uncertain. Trimming took off 9 bases at V and 0 bases at J, with 9 bases between the two ends. The CDR3 is 13 residues long. Per the germline V gene, CDR1 is SNHLY and CDR2 is FYNNEI. CDR3 nucleotides: TGTGCCAGTGTACAGTTCTCTGGAAACACCATATATTTT. Translating gives CASVQFSGNTIYF.

The chain combines TRBV7-2 with TRBJ2-5; no clear D. V lost 1 base to trimming and J lost 1 base, with 10 bases between them. Germline assignment: CDR1 SGHTA and CDR2 FQGNSA. The CDR3 covers 15 residues. CDR3 nucleotides: TGTGCCAGCAGCTTAGTTTGGAGTCGCCAAGAGACCCAGTACTTC. Translating it yields CASSLVWSRQETQYF.

This clone was observed a handful of times. The chain is built from TRBV7-9 and TRBJ1-2; no clear D. The CDR3 sequence is 15 residues long. Germline lookup yields CDR1 SEHNR and CDR2 FQNEAQ (reference sequence). Trimming cost V 4 bases and J 6 bases, with 18 bases left between them. The DNA of the CDR3 is TGTGCCAGCAGCTCCAGCGGTCGGGGTTCCCATGGCTACACCTTC. It encodes CASSSSGRGSHGYTF.

Points on this clone: Sequence at one end of the junction differs from germline and may be a read error. The J gene is TRBJ2-6, the V gene TRBV29-1; weak D call: TRBD1 (5 bases). The CDR3 runs to 13 residues. Germline CDR1 and CDR2: SQVTM and ANQGSEA. The CDR3 spells CSVVRAGANGLTF. Written as DNA, the CDR3 is TGCAGCGTAGTCCGGGCTGGGGCCAACGGCCTGACTTTC.

V gene TRBV7-9 combines with J gene TRBJ2-7, with 8 bases fitting TRBD2. The CDR3 runs 13 residues. After removal of 6 bases from V and 7 bases from J, the junction contained 8 bases not matched to a gene. Germline V CDR1 and CDR2: SEHNR, FQNEAQ (reference sequence). Here the CDR3 reads CASRGGLGKEQYF. CDR3 nucleotides: TGTGCCAGCAGGGGGGGACTAGGGAAGGAGCAGTACTTC.

This clone has just one count. This chain uses TRBV5-1 with TRBJ2-7, with D perhaps TRBD1 (6 bases). This CDR3 is built from 13 residues. The ends were cut back, 0 bases at V and 6 bases at J, with 10 bases in the middle. Looked up from germline, CDR1 is SGHRS and CDR2 is YFSETQ. The CDR3 DNA reads TGCGCCAGCAGCTTGGGGTCAGGGGCCGAGCAGTACTTC. It codes for CASSLGSGAEQYF.

The rearrangement links TRBV28 to TRBJ1-2, with 8 bases fitting TRBD1. The CDR3 is made up of 14 amino acids. Germline CDR1 is MDHEN and CDR2 is SYDVKM. The V gene end was trimmed by 5 bases and the J gene end by 8 bases; junction bases not matched to a gene: 10. CDR3 nucleotide sequence: TGTGCCAGCAGTGCAATGGACAGGGCCCGGGGCTACACCTTC. Residues: CASSAMDRARGYTF.

The genes are TRBV6-5 and TRBJ2-5, with a tentative D call TRBD2 (6 bases). V dropped 5 bases and J dropped 4 bases, with 14 bases sitting between them. CDR1 is MNHEY and CDR2 is SVGAGI in the germline V gene. The CDR3 covers 14 residues. The CDR3 DNA sequence: TGTGCCAGCAGTGAAGAAGTGGGAGGAGAGACCCAGTACTTC. The encoded protein is CASSEEVGGETQYF.

In this sample, this clone turned up once. The rearrangement links TRBV7-2 to TRBJ2-5, with D possibly being TRBD2 (6 bases). The J call is doubtful: the DNA matches TRBJ2-7 better. Per germline, CDR1 SGHTA and CDR2 FQGNSA. This CDR3 is 14 amino acids long. In DNA, the CDR3 is TGTGCCAGCAGCTGGGGGGAATCCCTTTACGAGCAGTACTTC. It is translated as CASSWGESLYEQYF.

This rearrangement joins TRBV5-8 to TRBJ2-5; TRBD2 aligns across 11 bases. CDR3 length equals 16 residues. Germline CDR1 SGHTS, CDR2 YDEGEE. J lost 0 bases, V lost 3 bases, and 4 bases had no gene match. The CDR3 loop reads CASSSGLAGYQETQYF. For the CDR3, the DNA is TGTGCCAGCAGCTCAGGACTAGCGGGCTACCAAGAGACCCAGTACTTC.

The chain carries TRBV9 and TRBJ1-2, with a tentative D call TRBD1 (5 bases). There are 17 residues in the CDR3. V was cut by 3 bases and J by 6 bases, with 24 bases left in between. In germline, CDR1 is SGDLS, CDR2 YYNGEE. In DNA form, the CDR3 reads TGTGCCAGCAGCGACCGGTCCCTAGGGACGGGGGAAAATGGCTACACCTTC. It translates to CASSDRSLGTGENGYTF.

The chain recombines TRBV11-2 with TRBJ1-1; 8 nucleotides match TRBD1. This CDR3 is 13 amino acids long. V was clipped by 5 bases and J by 7 bases; unmatched bases: 6. Looked up from germline, CDR1 is SGHAT and CDR2 is FQNNGV. CDR3 coding DNA: TGTGCCAGCAGCCCCACAGGGGGGTTTGAAGCTTTCTTT. This sequence encodes CASSPTGGFEAFF.